The T cell receptor (beta chain) described here comes from a study of Ad26.COV2.S vaccination and SARS-CoV-2 variants. Study as a whole: Donor allocation was to the COV1001 Ad26.COV2.S trial arm.

The CDR3 sequence is 14 residues long. Trimming cost V 4 bases and J 7 bases; bases outside gene matches: 4. Germline V gene lookup returns CDR1 WSHSY and CDR2 SAAADI. Sequencing was performed with immunoSEQ multiplex PCR; in TCRdb, only in-frame clones are kept and a portion is missing. This sample has some 390,000 clones, with 75% to 90% found just once. Sample treatment: about 20 received Ad26.COV2.S at low or high dose, single or two shots; about 5 received placebo; per-sample allocation not given. Vaccine and placebo recipients were sampled on day 63 after the first injection. Wuhan-strain spike was delivered by a replication-incompetent Ad26 vector.

Here the sequenced sample was peripheral blood, taken in a trial of Ad26.COV2.S vaccine versus placebo. J is TRBJ1-2 and V is TRBV10-2; 12 positions agree with TRBD1. The clonotype comes from a person aged 18-65 years who received the Ad26.COV2.S COVID-19 vaccine or a placebo. CDR3 residues: CASSGDRGRAGYTF. The CDR3 DNA is TGCGCCAGCAGTGGGGACAGGGGGCGAGCTGGCTACACCTTC.